The rows below give T cell receptor beta chains drawn from one sample of a study of T cells in Graves' hyperthyroidism and ophthalmopathy. One entry per CDR3 protein, called by TCRdb with MiXCR from the multiplex PCR reads. The sample consists of some 550,000 distinct CDR3 sequences, about a sixth of them appearing once. The source material was blood. These receptors were obtained from a woman aged 35 to 49 with Graves' ophthalmopathy. Both conserved end residues are part of each CDR3. D genes are given only for firm matches. Not every row has a clone size; where given, it reads once, few, many or a size class.

d_gene,j_gene,abundance,v_gene,CDR3aa,CDR3nt
.,TRBJ2-2,.,TRBV7-2,CASSSRFSGELFF,TGTGCCAGCAGCTCTAGATTCTCCGGGGAGCTGTTTTTT
.,TRBJ1-4,many,TRBV12-3/TRBV12-4,CASSPGQRSEKLFF,TGTGCCAGCAGCCCCGGACAGAGGAGTGAAAAACTGTTTTTT
.,TRBJ1-2,many,TRBV20-1,CSAREPGDSNGYTF,TGCAGTGCTAGGGAACCAGGGGATTCGAATGGCTACACCTTC
TRBD1,TRBJ2-3,.,TRBV5-1,CASSLDTGGGGTQYF,TGCGCCAGCAGCTTGGATACAGGGGGCGGAGGTACGCAGTATTTT
.,TRBJ2-1,.,TRBV7-9,CASSLGPGNEQFF,TGTGCCAGCAGCTTAGGCCCAGGCAATGAGCAGTTCTTC
TRBD2,TRBJ2-5,many,TRBV28,CASSLLTSGRASETQYF,TGTGCCAGCAGTTTACTGACTAGCGGGAGGGCCTCGGAGACCCAGTACTTC
.,TRBJ2-5,many,TRBV7-9,CASSSSGGKTQYF,TGTGCCAGCAGCTCCTCCGGGGGAAAGACCCAGTACTTC
.,TRBJ2-6,few,TRBV20-1,CSGAYSGANVLTF,TGCAGTGGAGCATATTCTGGGGCCAACGTCCTGACTTTC
.,TRBJ2-1,.,TRBV29-1,CSVAGRDEQFF,TGCAGCGTTGCTGGTCGCGATGAGCAGTTCTTC
.,TRBJ2-3,.,TRBV27,CASSPRGRSTDTQYF,TGTGCCAGCAGTCCCCGGGGGCGGTCCACAGATACGCAGTATTTT
TRBD2,TRBJ2-3,.,TRBV20-1,CSAGSGGTPTLTDTQYF,TGCAGTGCTGGGAGCGGGGGGACACCCACGTTAACAGATACGCAGTATTTT
.,TRBJ1-1,many,TRBV11-2,CASSLDRGTTEAFF,TGTGCCAGCAGCTTAGACAGGGGAACAACTGAAGCTTTCTTT
TRBD2,TRBJ2-1,few,TRBV5-1,CASSSNQLATQGNEQFF,TGCGCCAGCAGCTCGAACCAACTAGCGACACAAGGTAATGAGCAGTTCTTC
.,TRBJ1-5,many,TRBV20-1,CSARDERQTLQHF,TGCAGTGCTAGAGATGAAAGGCAGACCTTGCAGCATTTT
TRBD1,TRBJ2-5,.,TRBV9,CASSPLPGQQETQYF,TGTGCCAGCAGCCCCCTCCCGGGACAGCAAGAGACCCAGTACTTC
.,TRBJ2-5,few,TRBV30,CAWSSTETQYF,TGTGCCTGGAGTAGTACAGAGACCCAGTACTTC